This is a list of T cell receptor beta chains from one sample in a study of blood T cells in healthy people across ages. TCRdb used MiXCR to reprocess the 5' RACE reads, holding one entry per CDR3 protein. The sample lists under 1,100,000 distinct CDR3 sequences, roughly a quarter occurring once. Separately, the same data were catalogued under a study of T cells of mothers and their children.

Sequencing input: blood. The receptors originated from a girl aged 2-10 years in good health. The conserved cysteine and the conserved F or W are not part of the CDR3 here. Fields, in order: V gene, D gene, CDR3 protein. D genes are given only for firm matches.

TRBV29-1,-,SVIISSTEAF
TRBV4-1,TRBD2,ASSQDWASGGLSYEQY
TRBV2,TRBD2,ASRSRGGADTQY
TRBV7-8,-,ASSPVNGPDTQY
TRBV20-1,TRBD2,SAMGLAGSQETQY
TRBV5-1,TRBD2,ASSFLAGDRDTQY
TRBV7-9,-,ASSLGDGKLF
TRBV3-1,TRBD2,ASSHSLLAGSGGYEQY
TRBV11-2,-,ASSLAVSASLAQETQY
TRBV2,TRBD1,ASEQGLNEQY
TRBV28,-,ASRPTFPSYNEQF
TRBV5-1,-,ASSITDYTGELF
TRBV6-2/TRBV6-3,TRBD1,AIGQGTRPTL
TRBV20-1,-,SARAPIETYNEQF
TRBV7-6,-,ASSPPSLGADTQY
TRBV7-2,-,ASSSQVDKGEQY
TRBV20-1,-,SAWEGRRGTDTQY
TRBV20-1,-,SARDLTANYEQY
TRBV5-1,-,ASSLVDMETQY
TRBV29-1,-,SVVAVEDTVY
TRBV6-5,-,ASNDRVLFNYGYT
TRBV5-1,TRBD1,ASSGMRDRGSLVQGYGYT
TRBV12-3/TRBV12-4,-,ASSLGGKDEKLS